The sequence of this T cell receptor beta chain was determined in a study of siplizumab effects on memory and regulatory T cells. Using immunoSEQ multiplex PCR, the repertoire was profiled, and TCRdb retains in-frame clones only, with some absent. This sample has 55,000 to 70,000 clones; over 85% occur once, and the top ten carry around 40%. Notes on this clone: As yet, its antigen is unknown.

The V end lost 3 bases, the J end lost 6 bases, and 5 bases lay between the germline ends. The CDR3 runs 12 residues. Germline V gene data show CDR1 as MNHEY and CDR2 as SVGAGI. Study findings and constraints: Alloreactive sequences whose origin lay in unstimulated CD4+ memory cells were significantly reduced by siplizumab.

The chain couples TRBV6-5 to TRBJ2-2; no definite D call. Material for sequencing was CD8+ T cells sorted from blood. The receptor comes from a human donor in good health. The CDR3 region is CASSYFPGELFF. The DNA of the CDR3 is TGTGCCAGCAGTTATTTTCCCGGGGAGCTGTTTTTT.